The subject of this entry is one T cell receptor beta chain. This sample stems from a study of control samples from healthy donors and cancer patients. Assay: immunoSEQ multiplex PCR; the TCRdb copy retains only in-frame clones and omits some. The sample carries roughly 80,000 clones, approximately 90% recorded once. V dropped 0 bases and J dropped 6; count of bases not matched to a gene: 7. CDR1 LGHDT and CDR2 YNNKEL come from the germline V gene (reference sequence). This CDR3 is built from 16 residues. This clonotype was obtained from a woman aged 45-60 years in good health. This chain uses TRBV3-1 (or the pseudogene TRBV3-2) with TRBJ2-1; 8 bases line up with TRBD2. Sequenced sample: blood. CDR3 sequence (DNA): TGTGCCAGCAGCCAAGAATATGAGACTAGCGTCAATGAGCAGTTCTTC. Encoded protein: CASSQEYETSVNEQFF.